This entry lists 29 T cell receptor beta chains sequenced from one sample in a study of T-cell memory formation after mild COVID-19 (dated by TCRdb to the early 2020s). The library was generated by 5' RACE. Data came from an Illumina NovaSeq 6000. The raw public data were reprocessed by TCRdb itself: fastp quality trimming at Q25, MiXCR clonotype calling, in-frame beta chains only. Duplicate CDR3 protein sequences are folded into a single record with the most common DNA and genes. This sample holds fewer than 450,000 distinct CDR3 sequences; over 20% were observed only once. Around 13% of the sample is in the top ten clones. Sequencing was carried out using PBMCs or a T cell subset sorted from them (not recorded which). The receptors derive from an adult woman who had mild COVID-19 (a few samples of this study predate the infection). The sample titles of this study are shuffled in the database, so cell type and time point are left out; the donor was told from shared clones.

This rearrangement joins TRBV7-2 to TRBJ2-5; D gene uncertain. V lost 5 bases to trimming and J lost 5 bases, with 12 bases between them. The germline CDR1 and CDR2 sequences are SGHTA and FQGNSA. CDR3 length: 13 residues. The CDR3 DNA is TGTGCCAGCAGCCTCCAGGTCGGCGAGACCCAGTACTTC. This gives the protein CASSLQVGETQYF.

This clonotype was seen ten or more times. This rearrangement joins TRBV4-1 to TRBJ1-1; TRBD1 agrees at 8 bases. The CDR3 covers 16 residues. Germline V gene sequence: CDR1 MGHRA, CDR2 YSYEKL. The V gene end was trimmed by 4 bases and the J gene end by 4 bases; junction bases not matched to a gene: 11. The CDR3 spells CASSPLDQGAVTEAFF. The CDR3 DNA reads TGCGCCAGCAGCCCCCTAGATCAGGGGGCAGTCACTGAAGCTTTCTTT.

The sample holds a few counts of this clonotype. The chain has TRBV5-6 and TRBJ2-1, with D perhaps matching TRBD1 (6 bases). In germline, CDR1 is SGHDT, CDR2 YYEEEE. This CDR3 is built from 15 residues. V dropped 4 bases and J dropped 0 bases, with 11 bases sitting between them. CDR3: CASSQGSSSYNEQFF. CDR3 nucleotide sequence: TGTGCCAGCAGCCAGGGGTCTAGCTCCTACAATGAGCAGTTCTTC.

This clonotype occurred a few times. The gene calls are TRBV5-6 and TRBJ2-7; no clear D gene. The CDR3 length is 17 residues. Per germline, CDR1 SGHDT and CDR2 YYEEEE. The V end was cut by 4 bases, the J end by 4 bases, with 24 bases between. The CDR3, as DNA: TGTGCCAGCAGCCGTAAGAAGACTCCCCCTCGGGCTTACGAGCAGTACTTC. It yields the protein CASSRKKTPPRAYEQYF.

This clonotype turned up a few times. The chain joins TRBV4-2 to TRBJ1-6, with 8 bases aligning to TRBD1. Looked up from germline, CDR1 is LGHNA and CDR2 is YNFKEQ. J was trimmed by 7 bases and V by 3 bases; bases with no gene match: 8. The CDR3 sequence is 16 residues long. The CDR3 loop reads CASSHSTGGENSPLHF. The CDR3 region has the DNA TGTGCCAGCAGCCATTCTACAGGGGGTGAGAATTCACCCCTCCACTTT.

CDR3 sequence (DNA): TGTGCCAGTTCGGTGCCTTCGAACACTGAAGCTTTCTTT. Translating it yields CASSVPSNTEAFF. V is TRBV19 and J is TRBJ1-1; the D is unclear. V was trimmed by 8 bases and J by 1 base, leaving 11 bases between them. This CDR3 is 13 amino acids long. CDR1 LNHDA and CDR2 SQIVND come from the germline V gene (reference sequence).

The chain uses TRBV12-3 or TRBV12-4 and TRBJ2-7; the D is unclear. With 7 bases removed from V and 0 bases from J, the gap between germline ends came to 13 bases. The CDR3 consists of 14 residues. The chain's CDR3 is CASTVRQSSYEQYF. The CDR3 region has the DNA TGTGCCAGCACCGTGCGTCAGAGCTCCTACGAGCAGTACTTC.

In its sample, this clonotype was seen a few times. The rearrangement links TRBV24-1 to TRBJ2-1, with a weak D call TRBD2 (6 bases). The CDR3 spans 14 residues. Germline loops: CDR1 KGHDR, CDR2 SFDVKD. Between the trimmed V and J ends, which lost 5 bases and 6 bases, there was a span of 13 bases. Written as DNA, the CDR3 is TGTGCCACCAGTGGGGGGACTCCTGGCAATGAGCAGTTCTTC. It yields the protein CATSGGTPGNEQFF.

V gene TRBV5-4 combines with J gene TRBJ1-1; D remains unclear. The CDR3 consists of 15 residues. Germline values: CDR1 SGHNT, CDR2 YYREEE (reference sequence). V dropped 4 bases and J dropped 0 bases, with 13 bases sitting between them. The CDR3 region has the DNA TGTGCCAGCAGCCTTCTGGACCGAGTGAACACTGAAGCTTTCTTT. Translating it yields CASSLLDRVNTEAFF.

The V gene is TRBV3-1, the J gene TRBJ2-3, with 9 bases lining up with TRBD2. Germline V gene data show CDR1 as LGHDT and CDR2 as YNNKEL (reference sequence). The CDR3 covers 17 residues. The J segment lost 2 bases and the V segment lost 1 base, leaving 7 bases of the junction unmatched. The CDR3 region is CASSQGDSGSSTDTQYF. CDR3 in DNA: TGTGCCAGCAGCCAAGGGGATAGCGGGAGCTCCACAGATACGCAGTATTTT.

With regard to this clonotype: Relative to the germline gene, one junction end is altered; a read error may explain this. The genes are TRBV7-9 and TRBJ1-1; D unresolved. This CDR3 has 13 amino acids. The germline V gene has CDR1 SEHNR and CDR2 FQNEAQ (reference sequence). CDR3 protein: CAISLTMNTEAFF. The CDR3 bases are TGTGCCATCAGCTTAACCATGAACACTGAAGCTTTCTTT.

This clonotype showed up many times. The chain recombines TRBV20-1 with TRBJ2-7; the D gene is possibly TRBD1 (5 bases). The ends were cut back, 5 bases at V and 3 bases at J, with 11 bases in the middle. The CDR3 runs to 12 residues. Per the germline V gene, CDR1 is DFQATT and CDR2 is SNEGSKA (reference sequence). CDR3 in amino acids: CSAGQDSYEQYF. The CDR3 bases are TGCAGTGCTGGACAAGACAGCTACGAGCAGTACTTC.

This clonotype was counted a few times. CDR3 loop: CASSERKYRSYEQYF. The CDR3 DNA follows: TGTGCCAGCAGTGAAAGGAAGTATAGATCCTACGAGCAGTACTTC. J is TRBJ2-7 and V is TRBV2; unclear D gene. The CDR3 spans 15 residues. V was pared by 2 bases and J by 1 base, with 12 bases between. In germline, CDR1 is SNHLY, CDR2 FYNNEI.

This sequence joins TRBV7-6 and TRBJ1-4, with 7 bases that match TRBD1. Germline V gene sequence: CDR1 SGHVS, CDR2 FNYEAQ. Trimming at V came to 5 bases and at J to 4 bases, leaving 4 bases not matched to a gene. The CDR3 has 14 amino acids. The CDR3 region is CASSEGQFNEKLFF. CDR3 sequence (DNA): TGTGCCAGCAGCGAGGGACAGTTTAATGAAAAACTGTTTTTT.

The rearrangement joins TRBV5-1 to TRBJ2-7; no clear D gene. The germline CDR1 and CDR2 sequences are SGHRS and YFSETQ. V lost 2 bases and J 0 bases, leaving 12 bases between the germline ends. The CDR3 has 15 residues. The DNA of the CDR3 is TGCGCCAGCAGCTTATATTCCCCGAGCTCCTACGAGCAGTACTTC. This sequence encodes CASSLYSPSSYEQYF. Using reference TRBV5-1 and TRBJ2-7 for the parts outside the CDR3, the full variable domain is KAGVTQTPRYLIKTRGQQVTLSCSPISGHRSVSWYQQTPGQGLQFLFEYFSETQRNKGNFPGRFSGRQFSNSRSEMNVSTLELGDSALYLCASSLYSPSSYEQYFGPGTRLTVT.

This clonotype appeared a few times. The rearrangement links TRBV21-1 to TRBJ2-4. TRBV21-1 is classified as a pseudogene. CDR3 size: 14 residues. The CDR3 bases are TGTGCCACCTTGTTAGTAGCCGGCAAAAACATTCAGTACTTC. Translating gives CATLLVAGKNIQYF.

This chain connects TRBV9 to TRBJ2-7; no reliable D call. CDR3 size: 15 residues. The V gene's germline CDR1 is SGDLS and CDR2 YYNGEE. V was shortened by 0 bases and J by 3 bases, with 13 bases between the two germline ends. CDR3 region: CASSVAGSHYYEQYF. CDR3 DNA sequence: TGTGCCAGCAGCGTAGCTGGCAGCCACTACTACGAGCAGTACTTC.

The chain employs TRBV30 and TRBJ2-7; TRBD1 is a possible D gene (6 bases). Germline loops: CDR1 GTSNPN, CDR2 SVGIG (reference sequence). The CDR3 extends over 14 amino acids. Between the trimmed V and J ends, which lost 2 bases and 4 bases, there was a span of 15 bases. CDR3 coding DNA: TGTGCCTGGAGTAGGGGACAATCCCCGTACGAGCAGTACTTC. It translates to CAWSRGQSPYEQYF.

This clonotype occurred a few times. This chain joins TRBV12-5 and TRBJ2-7; D gene unclear. The V gene lost 0 bases and the J gene lost 3 bases, with 12 bases spanning the gap. The CDR3 is made up of 15 amino acids. In germline, CDR1 is LGHNT, CDR2 FRNRAP. The CDR3 sequence: CASGLVQHTHYEQYF. The CDR3 coding sequence is TGTGCTAGTGGTTTGGTACAGCACACCCACTACGAGCAGTACTTC.

This clonotype was detected a few times. The chain combines TRBV6-1 with TRBJ2-1; 13 nucleotides match TRBD2. Germline lookup yields CDR1 MNHNS and CDR2 SASEGT. The CDR3 runs to 15 residues. V trimming: 5 bases; J trimming: 8 bases; junction bases outside the gene matches: 6. The CDR3 nucleotides read TGTGCCAGCAGTCAAACTAGCGGGGGGGCCCATGAGCAGTTCTTC. Amino acids: CASSQTSGGAHEQFF.

V is TRBV18 and J is TRBJ1-1; D call uncertain. The germline V and J ends were trimmed by 3 bases and 1 base, with 12 bases remaining between them. The CDR3 runs to 15 residues. Germline V gives CDR1 KGHSH, CDR2 LQKENI. CDR3 nucleotide sequence: TGTGCCAGCTCACCTACCAGCCAGCCGAACACTGAAGCTTTCTTT. Its protein is CASSPTSQPNTEAFF. The variable domain in full, completed from reference TRBV18 and TRBJ1-1, reads NAGVMQNPRHLVRRRGQEARLRCSPMKGHSHVYWYRQLPEEGLKFMVYLQKENIIDESGMPKERFSAEFPKEGPSILRIQQVVRGDSAAYFCASSPTSQPNTEAFFGQGTRLTVV.

The chain couples TRBV4-1 to TRBJ2-7; perhaps D is TRBD1 or TRBD2 (5 bases each). The V end was cut by 1 base, the J end by 0 bases, with 10 bases between. Germline V gene sequence: CDR1 MGHRA, CDR2 YSYEKL. This CDR3 has 15 residues. CDR3 protein: CASSQGRDGSYEQYF. Here the CDR3 DNA reads TGCGCCAGCAGCCAAGGCCGGGACGGCTCCTACGAGCAGTACTTC.

This clonotype has a handful of counts. CDR3 sequence (DNA): TGTGCCAGCGGCCCGACTAGCAGGCCTGCGGAGACCCAGTACTTC. Translating gives CASGPTSRPAETQYF. This sequence joins TRBV6-5 and TRBJ2-5; 7 positions match TRBD2. After removal of 8 bases from V and 5 bases from J, the junction contained 14 bases not matched to a gene. Germline assignment: CDR1 MNHEY and CDR2 SVGAGI. The CDR3 contains 15 residues.

A few counts support this clonotype. V usage is TRBV2 and J usage is TRBJ1-1; D may be TRBD1 (5 bases). Germline assignment: CDR1 SNHLY and CDR2 FYNNEI. The CDR3 has 14 amino acids. V was clipped by 6 bases and J by 4 bases, with 15 bases between them. The CDR3 DNA is TGTGCCAGCAGGGGCCAGATGGGACTCACTGAAGCTTTCTTT. Translating gives CASRGQMGLTEAFF.

This clonotype was counted at least ten times. V is TRBV5-1 and J is TRBJ2-2; 8 bases match TRBD1. This CDR3 has 17 amino acids. Germline V gives CDR1 SGHRS, CDR2 YFSETQ. V shed 4 bases, J shed 1 base, and the junction held 9 bases outside the gene matches. The CDR3 nucleotides are TGCGCCAGCAGCAACGATCAGGGGGCAGGGAACACCGGGGAGCTGTTTTTT. It specifies CASSNDQGAGNTGELFF.

The rearrangement uses TRBV6-5 and TRBJ2-2; maybe TRBD1 (6 bases). Trimming took 2 bases from V and 5 from J, leaving 15 bases between them. CDR1 is MNHEY, CDR2 SVGAGI, per germline. This CDR3 comprises 16 residues. Written as DNA, the CDR3 is TGTGCCAGCAGTTACGACTTCAGGGGCAGGACCGGGGAGCTGTTTTTT. Its translation is CASSYDFRGRTGELFF.

This clonotype was seen a handful of times. The V and J genes are TRBV30 and TRBJ2-3; D remains unclear. Between the trimmed V and J ends, which lost 1 base and 2 bases, there was a span of 1 base. There are 11 residues in the CDR3. The V gene's germline CDR1 is GTSNPN and CDR2 SVGIG (reference sequence). For the CDR3, the DNA is TGTGCCTGGAGTGACACAGATACGCAGTATTTT. This translates into CAWSDTDTQYF.

V and J are TRBV5-5 and TRBJ2-7; D not certain. V was trimmed by 3 bases and J by 0 bases, leaving 13 bases between them. The germline CDR1 and CDR2 sequences are SGHKS and YYEKEE (reference sequence). The CDR3 extends over 15 amino acids. Here the CDR3 reads CASSSGESPSYEQYF. In DNA form, the CDR3 reads TGTGCCAGCAGCTCAGGCGAATCCCCCTCCTACGAGCAGTACTTC.

V gene TRBV6-2 or TRBV6-3 combines with J gene TRBJ2-7, with 7 bases aligning to TRBD2. The CDR3 runs to 16 residues. Germline CDR1 MNHEY, CDR2 SVGEGT. Losses at the gene ends were 0 bases for V and 4 bases for J; bases not matched to a gene: 9. The CDR3 sequence: CASSYSSSGRPYEQYF. The CDR3 DNA follows: TGTGCCAGCAGTTACTCGTCTTCCGGGAGGCCTTACGAGCAGTACTTC.